This T cell receptor (beta chain) was recorded in a study of blood T cells in healthy people across ages. This clonotype was recorded at least ten times. Germline assignment: CDR1 MNHEY and CDR2 SVGAGI. The CDR3 length is 16 residues. The V end was cut by 3 bases, the J end by 8 bases, with 20 bases between. A J-beta primer mix and a sample-barcoded 5' primer were used in a second PCR of about 7 to 12 cycles. Each cDNA molecule received a tag from a template-switch adaptor that had 12 random nucleotides. One entry per CDR3 protein results from TCRdb running MiXCR on the 5' RACE reads. The sample lists about 600,000 distinct CDR3 sequences, more than 45% seen once, with 20% to 25% in the top ten.

The specimen was blood. This TCR was sampled from a man older than 75 in good health. This chain links TRBV6-5 with TRBJ2-1, with D possibly being TRBD1 (7 bases). The CDR3 loop is CASSYKQGGREDEQFF. CDR3 nucleotide sequence: TGTGCCAGCAGTTATAAGCAGGGGGGCCGAGAAGATGAGCAGTTCTTC.